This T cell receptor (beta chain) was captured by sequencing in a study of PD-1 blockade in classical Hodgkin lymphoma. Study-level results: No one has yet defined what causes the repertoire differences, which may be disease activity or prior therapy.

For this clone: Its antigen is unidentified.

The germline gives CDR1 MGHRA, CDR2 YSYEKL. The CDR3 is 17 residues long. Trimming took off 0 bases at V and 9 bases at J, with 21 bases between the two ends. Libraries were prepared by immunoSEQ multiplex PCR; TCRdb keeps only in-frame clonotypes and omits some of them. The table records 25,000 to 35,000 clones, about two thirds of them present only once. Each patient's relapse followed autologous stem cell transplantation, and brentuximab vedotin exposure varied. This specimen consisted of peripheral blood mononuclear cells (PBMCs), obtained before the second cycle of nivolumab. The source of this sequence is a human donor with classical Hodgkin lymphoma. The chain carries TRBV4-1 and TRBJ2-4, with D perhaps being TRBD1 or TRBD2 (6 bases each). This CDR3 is CASSQDLGGGKRTIQYF. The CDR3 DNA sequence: TGCGCCAGCAGCCAAGATCTTGGAGGGGGGAAGCGAACCATTCAGTACTTC.